This TCR beta chain was identified during a study of blood T cell repertoires in COVID-19. Whole-study context: T cells, B-cell-depleted T cells, or PBMCs supplied cDNA or gDNA.

Trimming pared 2 bases from V and 5 bases from J, leaving 9 bases between. Germline V gene lookup returns CDR1 MNHNS and CDR2 SASEGT. The CDR3 has 14 amino acids. The table came from immunoSEQ multiplex PCR; TCRdb's copy has only in-frame clones and leaves some out. The top ten hold 9.5% to 13% of the sample, which has tens of thousands of clones, approximately 90% seen once. This chain links TRBV6-1 with TRBJ2-2; D not certain. Sequenced sample: PBMCs or T cells enriched from blood (not recorded which). The TCR originated in a woman between 35 and 50 years old who had recovered from COVID-19. CDR3 in DNA: TGTGCCAGCAGTGAAACCCCGGAGACCGGGGAGCTGTTTTTT. Its protein product is CASSETPETGELFF.